This T cell receptor (beta chain) was obtained from a study of T cell repertoires in cytomegalovirus infection. For the study at large: Use of recently identified HLA-C-restricted and well-studied HLA-B-restricted CMV epitopes was part of the study. Indications of both CMV infection and matching HLA type were provided by public TCR beta signatures. Broader study findings: The response measured ex vivo was dominated by TCR beta clonotypes (HLA-C-restricted and CMV-specific). Based on cumulative public TCR beta family frequency, carriers of CMV plus the relevant HLA were identified.

The CDR3 has 12 amino acids. Looked up from germline, CDR1 is SNHLY and CDR2 is FYNNEI. V gave up 8 bases and J gave up 3 bases; unmatched junction bases: 3. A note on this clonotype: As yet, its antigen is unknown.

TCRdb reprocessed the reads with MiXCR, giving one entry per CDR3 protein. The table lists approximately 910,000 distinct CDR3 sequences, 31% of them singletons, with roughly an eighth in the top ten. This receptor was taken from a human donor in good health (CMV status not recorded). Some clones in this sample may be carry-over from other donors' samples. Sequencing was performed on cultured CD8+ T cells from PBMCs, taken from culture after CMV antigen stimulation. The genes are TRBV2 and TRBJ2-5, with TRBD1 matching 7 bases. In nucleotides, the CDR3 is TGTGCCAGCCCCAGGGGGAAAGAGACCCAGTACTTC. It codes for CASPRGKETQYF.